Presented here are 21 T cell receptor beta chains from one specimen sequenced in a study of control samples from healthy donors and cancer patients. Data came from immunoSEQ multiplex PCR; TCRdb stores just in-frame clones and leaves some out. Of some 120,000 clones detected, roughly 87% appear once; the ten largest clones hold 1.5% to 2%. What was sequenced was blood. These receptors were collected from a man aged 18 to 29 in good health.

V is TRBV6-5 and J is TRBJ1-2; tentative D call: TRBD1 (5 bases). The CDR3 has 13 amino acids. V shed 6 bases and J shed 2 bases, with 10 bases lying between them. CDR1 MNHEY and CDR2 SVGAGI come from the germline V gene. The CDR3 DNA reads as TGTGCCAGCAGACCCGACAGAAACTATGGCTACACCTTC. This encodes CASRPDRNYGYTF.

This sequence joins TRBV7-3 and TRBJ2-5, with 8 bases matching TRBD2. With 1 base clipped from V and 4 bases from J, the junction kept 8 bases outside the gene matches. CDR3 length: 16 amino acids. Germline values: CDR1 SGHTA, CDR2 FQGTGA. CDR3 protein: CASSLIPGGPRETQYF. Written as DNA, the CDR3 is TGTGCCAGCAGCTTAATTCCGGGAGGGCCGAGAGAGACCCAGTACTTC. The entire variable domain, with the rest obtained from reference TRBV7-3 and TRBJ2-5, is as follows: GAGVSQTPSNKVTEKGKYVELRCDPISGHTALYWYRQSLGQGPEFLIYFQGTGAADDSGLPNDRFFAVRPEGSVSTLKIQRTERGDSAVYLCASSLIPGGPRETQYFGPGTRLLVL.

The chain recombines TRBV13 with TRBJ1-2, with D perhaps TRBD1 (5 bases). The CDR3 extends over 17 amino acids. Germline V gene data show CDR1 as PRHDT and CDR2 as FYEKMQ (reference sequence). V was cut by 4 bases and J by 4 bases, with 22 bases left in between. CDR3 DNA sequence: TGTGCCAGCAGCTCCCGATGGTCCCCGTCAGGGAGCTATGGCTACACCTTC. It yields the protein CASSSRWSPSGSYGYTF.

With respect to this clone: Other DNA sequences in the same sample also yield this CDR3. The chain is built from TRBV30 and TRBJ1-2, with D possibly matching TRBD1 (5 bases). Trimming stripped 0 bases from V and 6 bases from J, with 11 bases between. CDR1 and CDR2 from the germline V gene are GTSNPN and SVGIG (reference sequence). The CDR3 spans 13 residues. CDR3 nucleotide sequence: TGTGCCTGGAGTGTAGGGCAGGGTAATGGCTACACCTTC. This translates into CAWSVGQGNGYTF.

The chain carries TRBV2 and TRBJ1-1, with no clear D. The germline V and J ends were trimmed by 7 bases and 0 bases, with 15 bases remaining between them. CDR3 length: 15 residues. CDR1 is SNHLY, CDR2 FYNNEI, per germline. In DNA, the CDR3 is TGTGCCAGCATCGGAGACCTCTTAATGAACACTGAAGCTTTCTTT. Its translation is CASIGDLLMNTEAFF.

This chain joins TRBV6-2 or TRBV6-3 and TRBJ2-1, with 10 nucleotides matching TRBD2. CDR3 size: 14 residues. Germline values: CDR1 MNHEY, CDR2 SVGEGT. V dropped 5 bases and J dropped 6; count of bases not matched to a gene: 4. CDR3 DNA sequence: TGTGCCAGCAGTAGCGGGAGGGCCACCAATGAGCAGTTCTTC. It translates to CASSSGRATNEQFF.

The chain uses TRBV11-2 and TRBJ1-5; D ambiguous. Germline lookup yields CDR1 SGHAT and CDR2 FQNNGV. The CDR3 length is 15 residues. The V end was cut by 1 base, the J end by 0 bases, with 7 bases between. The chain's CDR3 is CASSLGVNSNQPQHF. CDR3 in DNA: TGTGCCAGCAGCTTAGGGGTTAATAGCAATCAGCCCCAGCATTTT.

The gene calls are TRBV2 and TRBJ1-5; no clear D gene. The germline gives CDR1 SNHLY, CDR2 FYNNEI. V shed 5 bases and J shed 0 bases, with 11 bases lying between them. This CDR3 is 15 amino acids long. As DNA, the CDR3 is TGTGCCAGCAGTTCGCAGGCGGGTAGCAATCAGCCCCAGCATTTT. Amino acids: CASSSQAGSNQPQHF.

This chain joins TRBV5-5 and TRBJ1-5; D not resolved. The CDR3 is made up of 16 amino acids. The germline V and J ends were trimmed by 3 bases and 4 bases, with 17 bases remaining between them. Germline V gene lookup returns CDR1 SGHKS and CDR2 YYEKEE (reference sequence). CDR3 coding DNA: TGTGCCAGCAGCTATAGTAGGGTAGTAGGTAATCAGCCCCAGCATTTT. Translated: CASSYSRVVGNQPQHF.

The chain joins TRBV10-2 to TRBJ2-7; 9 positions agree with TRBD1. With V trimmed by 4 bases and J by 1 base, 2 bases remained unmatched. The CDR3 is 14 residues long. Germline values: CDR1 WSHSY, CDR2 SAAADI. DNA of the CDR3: TGCGCCAGCAGTGCGACAGGGGGTTCCTACGAGCAGTACTTC. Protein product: CASSATGGSYEQYF.

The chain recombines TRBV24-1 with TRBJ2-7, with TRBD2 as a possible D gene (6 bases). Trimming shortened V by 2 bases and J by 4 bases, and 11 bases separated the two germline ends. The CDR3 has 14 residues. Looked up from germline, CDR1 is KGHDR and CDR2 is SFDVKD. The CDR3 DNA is TGTGCCACCAGTGATTCCCGGGGGAGGTACGAGCAGTACTTC. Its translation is CATSDSRGRYEQYF.

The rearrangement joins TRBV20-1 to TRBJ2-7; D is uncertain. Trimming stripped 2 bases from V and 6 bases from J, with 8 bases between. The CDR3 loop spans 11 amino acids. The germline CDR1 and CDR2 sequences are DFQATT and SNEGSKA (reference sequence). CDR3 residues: CSARWSSEQYF. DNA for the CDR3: TGCAGTGCTAGATGGTCTAGCGAGCAGTACTTC.

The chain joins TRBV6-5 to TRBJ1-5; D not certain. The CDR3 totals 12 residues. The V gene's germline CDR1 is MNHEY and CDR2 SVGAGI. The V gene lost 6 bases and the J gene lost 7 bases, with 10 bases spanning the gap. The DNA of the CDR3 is TGTGCCAGCAGAACCTCCGGCCAGCCCCAGCATTTT. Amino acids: CASRTSGQPQHF.

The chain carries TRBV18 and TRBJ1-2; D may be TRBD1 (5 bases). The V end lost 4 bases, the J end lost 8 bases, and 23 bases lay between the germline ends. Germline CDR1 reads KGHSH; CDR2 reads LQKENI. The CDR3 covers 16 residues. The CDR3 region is CASSLSQAGGFGGYTF. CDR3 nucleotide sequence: TGTGCCAGCTCACTATCCCAGGCCGGGGGATTCGGAGGCTACACCTTC.

As DNA, the CDR3 is TGTGCCAGCAGCCCAGACAGGGGTTGGTCCTACGAGCAGTACTTC. Its protein product is CASSPDRGWSYEQYF. The genes are TRBV3-1 (or the pseudogene TRBV3-2) and TRBJ2-7, with 8 bases matching TRBD1. V lost 4 bases to trimming and J lost 1 base; unmatched junction nucleotides: 6. There are 15 residues in the CDR3. Per germline, CDR1 LGHDT and CDR2 YNNKEL (reference sequence).

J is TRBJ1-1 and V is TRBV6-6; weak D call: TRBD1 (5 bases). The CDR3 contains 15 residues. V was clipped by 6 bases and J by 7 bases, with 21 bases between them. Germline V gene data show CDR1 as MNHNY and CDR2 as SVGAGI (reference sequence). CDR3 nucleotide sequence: TGTGCCAGCAGGTACCCACCAAGCGAGGGGCATGAAGCTTTCTTT. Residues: CASRYPPSEGHEAFF.

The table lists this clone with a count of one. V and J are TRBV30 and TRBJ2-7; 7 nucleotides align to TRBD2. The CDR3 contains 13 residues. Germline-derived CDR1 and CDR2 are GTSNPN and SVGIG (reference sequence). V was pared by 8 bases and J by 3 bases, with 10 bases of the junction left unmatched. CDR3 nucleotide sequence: TGTGCCCGGGGTGGGGAGGGCATCTACGAGCAGTACTTC. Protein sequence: CARGGEGIYEQYF.

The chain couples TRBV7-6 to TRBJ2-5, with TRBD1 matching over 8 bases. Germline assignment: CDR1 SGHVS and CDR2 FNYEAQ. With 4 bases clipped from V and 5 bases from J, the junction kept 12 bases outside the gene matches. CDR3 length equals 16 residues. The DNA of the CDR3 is TGTGCCAGCAGCTGGACGGCCGGGACAGGCCTGGAGACCCAGTACTTC. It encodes CASSWTAGTGLETQYF.

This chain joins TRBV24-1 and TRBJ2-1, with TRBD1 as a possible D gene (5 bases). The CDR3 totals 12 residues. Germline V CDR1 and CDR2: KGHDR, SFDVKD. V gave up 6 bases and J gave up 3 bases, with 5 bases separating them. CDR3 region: CATSRGYNEQFF. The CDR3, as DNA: TGTGCCACCAGTAGGGGCTACAATGAGCAGTTCTTC.

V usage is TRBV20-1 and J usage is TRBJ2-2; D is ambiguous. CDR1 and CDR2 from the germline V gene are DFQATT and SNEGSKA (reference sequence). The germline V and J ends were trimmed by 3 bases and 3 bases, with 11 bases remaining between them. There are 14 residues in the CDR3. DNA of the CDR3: TGCAGTGCTAGTGATCCGGGCCACACCGGGGAGCTGTTTTTT. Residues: CSASDPGHTGELFF.

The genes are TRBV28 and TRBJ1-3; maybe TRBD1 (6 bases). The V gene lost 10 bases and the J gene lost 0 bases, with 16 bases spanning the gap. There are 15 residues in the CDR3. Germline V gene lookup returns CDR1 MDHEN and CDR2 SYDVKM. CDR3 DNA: TGTGCCACCTCACGACAGGCTAGCTCTGGAAACACCATATATTTT. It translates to CATSRQASSGNTIYF.